Listed below are T cell receptor beta chains from one sample, sequenced in a study of CD8 T cells in ankylosing spondylitis. TCRdb called the 5' RACE reads again in MiXCR, with one record for every CDR3 protein. The sample carries about 340,000 distinct CDR3 sequences, 20% recorded once. The specimen sequenced was blood, either unsorted or a sorted T cell fraction (not recorded which). These receptors all come from a male donor with ankylosing spondylitis or in good health (not recorded which). CDR3s include the opening cysteine and the closing phenylalanine or tryptophan. The D gene is left open where the match is weak. Clone size, where shown, is once, few, many, or a class for clones that have expanded.

size	V	D	J	CDR3	DNA
-	TRBV3-1	-	TRBJ2-7	CASSYKYEQYF	TGTGCCAGCAGCTATAAGTACGAGCAGTACTTC
many	TRBV12-3/TRBV12-4	TRBD2	TRBJ2-7	CASSFGGGPKSSYEQYF	TGTGCCAGCAGTTTTGGGGGGGGACCTAAAAGCTCCTACGAGCAGTACTTC
few	TRBV28	-	TRBJ2-7	CASSPTFGGSYEQYF	TGTGCCAGCAGCCCCACCTTCGGTGGCTCCTACGAGCAGTACTTC
few	TRBV7-9	TRBD1	TRBJ2-6	CASSTRQGVLTF	TGTGCCAGCAGCACCAGACAGGGAGTCCTGACTTTC
-	TRBV19	-	TRBJ1-6	CASSGRPGGSSPLHF	TGTGCCAGTAGTGGGCGACCCGGCGGGAGTTCACCCCTCCACTTT
many	TRBV4-1	-	TRBJ2-2	CASSPSNTGELFF	TGTGCCAGCAGTCCGTCGAACACCGGGGAGCTGTTTTTT
few	TRBV27	-	TRBJ2-3	CASSLWATDTQYF	TGTGCCAGCAGTTTATGGGCCACAGATACGCAGTATTTT
-	TRBV6-6	TRBD1	TRBJ1-5	CASSYVTGVQPQHF	TGTGCCAGCAGTTACGTGACAGGGGTTCAGCCCCAGCATTTT
few	TRBV5-5	TRBD2	TRBJ2-1	CASSPYSGPSSYNEQFF	TGTGCCAGCAGCCCGTATAGCGGGCCCAGCTCCTACAATGAGCAGTTCTTC
-	TRBV7-9	TRBD2	TRBJ2-7	CASSPGGGIGQYF	TGTGCCAGCAGCCCCGGGGGGGGCATAGGGCAGTACTTC
-	TRBV20-1	-	TRBJ2-1	CSARPGSSYNEQFF	TGCAGTGCCAGACCAGGCAGCTCCTACAATGAGCAGTTCTTC
once	TRBV20-1	TRBD2	TRBJ2-7	CSASREGSEQYF	TGCAGTGCTAGCAGGGAGGGTTCCGAGCAGTACTTC
-	TRBV28	-	TRBJ1-5	CASRPPRVNQPQHF	TGTGCCAGCAGGCCCCCCAGGGTGAATCAGCCCCAGCATTTT
few	TRBV9	TRBD1	TRBJ2-1	CASSRQGRNPRSYNEQFF	TGTGCCAGCAGCCGACAGGGGCGCAACCCGCGTTCCTACAATGAGCAGTTCTTC
many	TRBV12-3/TRBV12-4	-	TRBJ1-5	CASSLSREPQHF	TGTGCCAGCAGTTTGTCGAGGGAGCCCCAGCATTTT
many	TRBV12-3/TRBV12-4	TRBD1	TRBJ2-7	CASSPWDRSYEQYF	TGTGCCAGCAGTCCCTGGGACAGATCCTACGAGCAGTACTTC
few	TRBV5-1	-	TRBJ1-2	CASRSEMGYGYTF	TGCGCCAGCAGATCGGAAATGGGCTATGGCTACACCTTC
few	TRBV6-5	-	TRBJ1-6	CASSYYGSSYNSPLHF	TGTGCCAGCAGTTACTACGGGAGCTCCTATAATTCACCCCTCCACTTT
-	TRBV5-1	TRBD1	TRBJ2-7	CASSLAYGQGAYEQYF	TGCGCCAGCAGCTTGGCTTATGGACAGGGGGCCTACGAGCAGTACTTC
-	TRBV12-3/TRBV12-4	-	TRBJ1-2	CASSRGGDLDYGYTF	TGTGCCAGCAGTCGGGGAGGGGACTTGGACTATGGCTACACCTTC
few	TRBV25-1	-	TRBJ2-3	CASSEPSGRSQYF	TGTGCCAGCAGTGAACCTAGTGGGCGGTCGCAGTATTTT
few	TRBV10-3	TRBD1	TRBJ2-2	CAISEDRVNAGELFF	TGTGCCATCAGTGAGGACAGGGTTAACGCCGGGGAGCTGTTTTTT
-	TRBV9	-	TRBJ2-1	CASSVAAAYYNEQFF	TGTGCCAGCAGCGTAGCGGCAGCATACTACAATGAGCAGTTCTTC
few	TRBV7-9	-	TRBJ2-3	CASSDIGQPTDTQYF	TGTGCCAGCAGCGACATCGGACAGCCGACAGATACGCAGTATTTT
-	TRBV27	-	TRBJ2-1	CASSFLQGLSEQFF	TGTGCCAGCAGTTTTTTGCAGGGCTTAAGTGAGCAGTTCTTC
-	TRBV12-3/TRBV12-4	-	TRBJ2-4	CASSYFRAKNIQYF	TGTGCCAGCAGCTATTTTAGGGCCAAAAACATTCAGTACTTC
few	TRBV11-2	TRBD2	TRBJ2-3	CASSTGLAGPLLTDTQYF	TGTGCCAGCAGCACCGGACTAGCGGGGCCCTTACTCACAGATACGCAGTATTTT
few	TRBV29-1	-	TRBJ2-7	CSVVYSALSDEQYF	TGCAGCGTTGTGTATTCGGCTCTCTCTGACGAGCAGTACTTC
few	TRBV12-3/TRBV12-4	-	TRBJ2-7	CASSLGGQGYEQYF	TGTGCCAGCAGTTTGGGGGGCCAGGGATACGAGCAGTACTTC
-	TRBV6-1	TRBD1	TRBJ1-6	CASSARDRVSALHF	TGTGCCAGCAGTGCCCGGGACAGGGTATCCGCCCTCCACTTT
few	TRBV20-1	-	TRBJ2-7	CSARDPTGSSYEQYF	TGCAGTGCTAGAGATCCAACGGGGAGCTCCTACGAGCAGTACTTC
few	TRBV20-1	-	TRBJ2-1	CSAKLSEWATHVDEQFF	TGCAGTGCAAAACTGAGTGAATGGGCCACCCACGTCGATGAGCAGTTCTTC
-	TRBV5-1	-	TRBJ2-7	CASSDQRIGSYEQYF	TGCGCCAGCAGCGACCAGAGGATCGGAAGCTACGAGCAGTACTTC
few	TRBV29-1	-	TRBJ1-1	CSVTVGTEAFF	TGCAGCGTTACGGTGGGAACTGAAGCTTTCTTT
-	TRBV12-3/TRBV12-4	TRBD1	TRBJ2-2	CASRHPQGAGTGELFF	TGTGCCAGCAGGCACCCGCAGGGGGCGGGCACCGGGGAGCTGTTTTTT
few	TRBV20-1	-	TRBJ1-1	CSAPGGKSEAFF	TGCAGTGCGCCGGGGGGGAAGTCCGAAGCTTTCTTT
few	TRBV6-1	-	TRBJ1-6	CASSEVGGAGNSPLHF	TGTGCCAGCAGTGAAGTGGGGGGAGCAGGTAATTCACCCCTCCACTTT
-	TRBV7-8	-	TRBJ2-5	CASGPGSGEGETQYF	TGTGCCAGCGGCCCCGGGTCAGGGGAAGGCGAGACCCAGTACTTC
-	TRBV6-5	-	TRBJ2-1	CASSYSPGLTIYNEQFF	TGTGCCAGCAGTTACTCACCAGGACTCACCATCTACAATGAGCAGTTCTTC
-	TRBV14	TRBD1	TRBJ2-7	CASSRRTGGEQYF	TGTGCCAGCAGCCGCCGGACAGGGGGAGAGCAGTACTTC
few	TRBV29-1	-	TRBJ1-2	CSVEEMSYGYTF	TGCAGCGTTGAAGAAATGTCCTATGGCTACACCTTC
-	TRBV15	-	TRBJ2-7	CATSTTGYEQYF	TGTGCCACCAGCACCACAGGCTACGAGCAGTACTTC
-	TRBV12-3/TRBV12-4	-	TRBJ2-3	CASSFWGGPRADTQYF	TGTGCCAGCAGTTTTTGGGGCGGGCCCCGGGCGGATACGCAGTATTTT
-	TRBV9	TRBD2	TRBJ2-1	CASSPSHASGLYNEQFF	TGTGCCAGCAGCCCGAGCCACGCTAGCGGCCTCTACAATGAGCAGTTCTTC
-	TRBV27	-	TRBJ2-7	CASSYRSSGREQYF	TGTGCCAGCAGCTACAGGTCCTCGGGGAGAGAGCAGTACTTC
-	TRBV12-3/TRBV12-4	TRBD2	TRBJ2-2	CASSLLAGGPTGELFF	TGTGCCAGCAGTTTATTGGCGGGGGGGCCCACCGGGGAGCTGTTTTTT
few	TRBV9	TRBD1	TRBJ1-1	CASSDGQGRTEAFF	TGTGCCAGCAGTGATGGACAGGGCCGCACTGAAGCTTTCTTT
-	TRBV12-3/TRBV12-4	TRBD2	TRBJ2-3	CASSTSGVTDTQYF	TGTGCCAGCAGTACTAGCGGGGTTACAGATACGCAGTATTTT
-	TRBV15	-	TRBJ1-5	CATSEGQGQPQHF	TGTGCCACCAGCGAGGGACAAGGTCAGCCCCAGCATTTT
many	TRBV20-1	TRBD1	TRBJ2-1	CSARDPGQGRGNEQFF	TGCAGTGCTAGAGATCCCGGACAGGGAAGAGGCAATGAGCAGTTCTTC
-	TRBV5-1	-	TRBJ1-1	CASSLAPENTEAFF	TGCGCCAGCAGCTTGGCCCCTGAGAACACTGAAGCTTTCTTT
-	TRBV12-3/TRBV12-4	-	TRBJ1-4	CASSLSQAATNEKLFF	TGTGCCAGCAGTTTATCTCAAGCCGCAACTAATGAAAAACTGTTTTTT
-	TRBV12-3/TRBV12-4	TRBD2	TRBJ2-4	CASSPLTSGIAKNIQYF	TGTGCCAGCAGTCCCCTGACTAGCGGGATAGCCAAAAACATTCAGTACTTC
few	TRBV7-8	-	TRBJ2-7	CASSLGTGARNEQYF	TGTGCCAGCAGCTTAGGGACGGGGGCCCGTAACGAGCAGTACTTC
-	TRBV7-9	TRBD1	TRBJ2-7	CASSPAGGREQYF	TGTGCCAGCAGCCCTGCAGGGGGCAGGGAGCAGTACTTC
-	TRBV2	-	TRBJ1-1	CASRAGTEAFF	TGTGCCAGCAGGGCGGGGACTGAAGCTTTCTTT
-	TRBV11-2	-	TRBJ2-2	CASSLDRVPGELFF	TGTGCCAGCAGCTTAGATCGAGTCCCCGGGGAGCTGTTTTTT
-	TRBV12-3/TRBV12-4	TRBD1	TRBJ1-1	CASSQGTARFEAFF	TGTGCCAGCAGTCAAGGGACAGCGCGCTTTGAAGCTTTCTTT
-	TRBV12-3/TRBV12-4	TRBD1	TRBJ2-5	CASSPESDRLETQYF	TGTGCCAGCAGTCCAGAATCGGACAGGTTAGAGACCCAGTACTTC